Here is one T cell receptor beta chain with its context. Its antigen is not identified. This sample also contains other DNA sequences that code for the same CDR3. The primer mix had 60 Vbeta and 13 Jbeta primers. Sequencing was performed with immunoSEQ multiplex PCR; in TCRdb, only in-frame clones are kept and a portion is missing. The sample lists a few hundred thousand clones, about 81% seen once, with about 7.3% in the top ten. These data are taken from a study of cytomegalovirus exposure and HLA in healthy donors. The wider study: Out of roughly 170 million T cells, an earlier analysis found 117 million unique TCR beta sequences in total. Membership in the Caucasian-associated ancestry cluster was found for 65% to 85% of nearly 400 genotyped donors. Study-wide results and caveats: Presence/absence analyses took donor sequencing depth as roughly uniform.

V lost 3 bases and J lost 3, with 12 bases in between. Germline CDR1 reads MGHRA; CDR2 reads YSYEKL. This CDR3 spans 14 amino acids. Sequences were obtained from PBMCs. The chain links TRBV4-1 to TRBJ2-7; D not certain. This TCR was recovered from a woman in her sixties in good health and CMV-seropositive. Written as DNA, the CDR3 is TGCGCCAGCAGCCAGGTGGGCAGTGGCTACGAGCAGTACTTC. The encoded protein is CASSQVGSGYEQYF.